Included here is one T cell receptor (beta chain) sequence, with context. Its antigen is as yet unknown. Study donors comprised healthy, HIV-negative adults devoid of recent acute infection or vaccination. This record belongs to a study of shared clonotypes between healthy human individuals. Study-wide results and caveats: Few donors restricted represented genetic and exposure-history diversity.

V lost 3 bases and J 11 bases, leaving 13 bases between the germline ends. The CDR3 is 11 residues long. CDR1 GTSNPN and CDR2 SVGIG come from the germline V gene (reference sequence). As handled by the study authors: Junction-only sequences produced by ImmunoSEQ had no quality scores, so filtering differed. Clones were sequenced by immunoSEQ multiplex PCR, and TCRdb holds only the in-frame ones, with some missing. The DNA was the basis for D and trimming; V, J and clone size are from that table. This sample has roughly 500,000 clones, with 60% to 85% found just once. The sample taken for sequencing was PBMCs. The sequence came from a woman aged 40-49 years in good health. Some clones in this sample may be carry-over from other donors' samples. The chain employs TRBV30 and TRBJ1-1; D perhaps matches TRBD1 (6 bases). The CDR3 bases are TGTGCCTGGAGGACGGGACACACGGCTTTCTTT. It encodes CAWRTGHTAFF.